A selection of T cell receptor beta chains follows, all from one sample in a study of blood T cell repertoires in COVID-19. Produced via immunoSEQ multiplex PCR; TCRdb's table is partial and in-frame only. Of over 100,000 clones in the sample, 79% were seen once. Sequencing was carried out using peripheral blood. These receptors were collected from a woman of 80 years or more with acute or convalescent COVID-19. Both conserved end residues are part of each CDR3. A D gene is named only where the DNA matches it firmly. Clone size is not always given. Where it is, it says once, few, many or a class for expanded clones.

D gene,V gene,J gene,clone size,CDR3 protein
.,TRBV11-2,TRBJ2-5,.,CASSQRIRVGAKETQYF
TRBD2,TRBV4-1,TRBJ2-3,.,CASSQTGLADTDTQYF
TRBD1,TRBV7-8,TRBJ2-7,few,CASSLGAPGQGRYEQYF
TRBD1,TRBV28,TRBJ1-2,.,CASSLRTGKINSGYTF
TRBD1,TRBV27,TRBJ2-2,.,CASSSDRGYANTGELFF
TRBD1,TRBV10-2,TRBJ2-7,.,CASSESGTGSYEQYF
TRBD1,TRBV9,TRBJ1-6,.,CASSVQGQHNSPLHF
TRBD1,TRBV9,TRBJ1-4,few,CASSALGTGDGKLFF
.,TRBV28,TRBJ1-1,once,CASSLSRWTGGTEAFF
TRBD1,TRBV7-2,TRBJ1-6,.,CASSLDRTGRNSPLHF
.,TRBV10-1,TRBJ1-2,.,CASTRKLGTLANYGYTF
.,TRBV30,TRBJ1-3,.,CAWSVGQGNTIYF
.,TRBV7-9,TRBJ2-6,.,CASSPFGANVLTF
.,TRBV4-3,TRBJ2-1,.,CASSQQRYNEQFF
TRBD1,TRBV10-3,TRBJ2-5,.,CAISPRGTETQYF
.,TRBV7-9,TRBJ2-6,.,CASSQRQPGANVLTF
.,TRBV28,TRBJ1-3,.,CASSTQGIGNTIYF
.,TRBV6-6,TRBJ1-4,.,CASHDSTNEKLFF
.,TRBV30,TRBJ2-5,.,CAQGRGMVETQYF
.,TRBV4-2,TRBJ2-1,.,CASSLLGARNEQFF
TRBD2,TRBV28,TRBJ2-7,.,CASSLQTSGRDEQYF
TRBD2,TRBV4-3,TRBJ2-3,.,CASSQGLAGPDTQYF
TRBD1,TRBV10-3,TRBJ1-3,.,CAIRLTGAGNTIYF
.,TRBV5-4,TRBJ2-7,.,CASSLGTGIRPPYEQYF
.,TRBV5-4,TRBJ2-3,.,CASSRGGGVTDTQYF
.,TRBV5-4,TRBJ1-1,few,CASSLAISGNTEAFF
TRBD2,TRBV7-6,TRBJ2-5,.,CASSHSSGGQETQYF
TRBD1,TRBV19,TRBJ2-7,.,CASSHRGPYEQYF
.,TRBV5-1,TRBJ2-6,.,CASSSLTGSGANVLTF
TRBD1,TRBV28,TRBJ1-1,.,CASSSPGTGTAEAFF
.,TRBV4-2,TRBJ1-4,.,CASSQDWSGAGRDEKLFF
TRBD1,TRBV19,TRBJ2-1,.,CATQGQSSYNEQFF
.,TRBV9,TRBJ2-7,many,CASSLRLTGDPYEQYF
.,TRBV7-9,TRBJ2-1,.,CASSLASNEQFF
.,TRBV6-5,TRBJ1-1,.,CASSPVWNTEAFF
TRBD1,TRBV28,TRBJ1-2,.,CASSFLGQVYGYTF
.,TRBV3-1/TRBV3-2,TRBJ2-7,.,CASSQGQGGTYEQYF